Listed below are T cell receptor beta chains from one sample, sequenced in a study of shared clonotypes between healthy human individuals. TCRdb's copy holds only in-frame clones and misses some; the assay was immunoSEQ multiplex PCR. The repertoire includes around 2,100,000 clones, around 96% of them detected once, and 1.2% sits in the top ten. The specimen was naive CD8+ T cells sorted from blood. The receptors originated from a man between 18 and 29 years old in good health. Each CDR3 is given with its conserved first and last residue. Each record gives: clone size, J gene, D gene, V gene, CDR3 protein, CDR3 DNA. A D gene is named only where the DNA matches it firmly. Clone size appears in some rows only: once, few, many, or a class for an expanded clone.

- | TRBJ2-2 | - | TRBV6-5 | CASSYSRGRPGELFF | TGTGCCAGCAGTTACTCCCGGGGACGGCCCGGGGAGCTGTTTTTT
- | TRBJ2-7 | - | TRBV11-2 | CASSSDYSYEQYF | TGTGCCAGCAGCTCCGACTACTCCTACGAGCAGTACTTC
- | TRBJ1-5 | - | TRBV20-1 | CSAGWPQHF | TGCAGTGCCGGGTGGCCCCAGCATTTT
- | TRBJ2-7 | TRBD1 | TRBV28 | CASSLQGANEQYF | TGTGCCAGCAGTTTGCAGGGGGCAAACGAGCAGTACTTC
- | TRBJ2-1 | TRBD1 | TRBV5-1 | CASSWTGSPYNEQFF | TGCGCCAGCAGCTGGACAGGGTCCCCCTACAATGAGCAGTTCTTC
- | TRBJ2-7 | - | TRBV5-5 | CASSLEGHIYEQYF | TGTGCCAGCAGCTTGGAGGGACACATCTACGAGCAGTACTTC
- | TRBJ2-2 | - | TRBV6-5 | CASSDDRGELFF | TGTGCCAGCAGTGACGACAGGGGGGAGCTGTTTTTT
once | TRBJ2-7 | TRBD2 | TRBV2 | CASSDPGTSGYEQYF | TGTGCCAGCAGTGACCCTGGGACTAGCGGCTACGAGCAGTACTTC
- | TRBJ1-1 | TRBD1 | TRBV30 | CAWSPAQGEVEAFF | TGTGCCTGGAGTCCGGCACAGGGGGAAGTTGAAGCTTTCTTT
- | TRBJ2-1 | TRBD2 | TRBV7-9 | CASSWGESGDNEQFF | TGTGCCAGCAGCTGGGGTGAGAGCGGGGACAATGAGCAGTTCTTC
once | TRBJ2-7 | - | TRBV28 | CASSFSPGLEQYF | TGTGCCAGCAGTTTCTCCCCAGGGCTCGAGCAGTACTTC
- | TRBJ2-3 | TRBD1 | TRBV15 | CATSALRQGTDTQYF | TGTGCCACCAGTGCGCTAAGACAGGGGACAGATACGCAGTATTTT
- | TRBJ2-3 | - | TRBV27 | CASSQEGLSTDTQYF | TGTGCCAGCAGCCAAGAGGGCCTTAGCACAGATACGCAGTATTTT
once | TRBJ2-7 | TRBD2 | TRBV27 | CASSKLAGGDYEQYF | TGTGCCAGCAGTAAACTAGCGGGAGGAGACTACGAGCAGTACTTC